This T cell receptor beta chain derives from a study of T cell responses to AZD1222 COVID-19 vaccine. Study observations and caveats: At baseline, seropositivity was found in only 5 to 7 AZD1222 recipients.

TCRdb keeps only in-frame clones here, not all; method: immunoSEQ multiplex PCR. The repertoire holds 150,000 to 200,000 clones, with 88% as singletons. In germline, CDR1 is MNHEY, CDR2 SMNVEV (reference sequence). V trimming: 6 bases; J trimming: 1 base; junction bases outside the gene matches: 7. The CDR3 totals 15 residues. As to this clone: Its antigen is unidentified.

The input for sequencing was peripheral blood, taken 28 days after the second AZD1222 dose. The chain joins TRBV27 to TRBJ1-1; the match to TRBD1 covers 8 bases. The sequence was collected from an adult who received the AZD1222 COVID-19 vaccine. This CDR3 is CASRGQGEGNTEAFF. DNA of the CDR3: TGTGCCAGCAGAGGACAGGGCGAAGGGAACACTGAAGCTTTCTTT.